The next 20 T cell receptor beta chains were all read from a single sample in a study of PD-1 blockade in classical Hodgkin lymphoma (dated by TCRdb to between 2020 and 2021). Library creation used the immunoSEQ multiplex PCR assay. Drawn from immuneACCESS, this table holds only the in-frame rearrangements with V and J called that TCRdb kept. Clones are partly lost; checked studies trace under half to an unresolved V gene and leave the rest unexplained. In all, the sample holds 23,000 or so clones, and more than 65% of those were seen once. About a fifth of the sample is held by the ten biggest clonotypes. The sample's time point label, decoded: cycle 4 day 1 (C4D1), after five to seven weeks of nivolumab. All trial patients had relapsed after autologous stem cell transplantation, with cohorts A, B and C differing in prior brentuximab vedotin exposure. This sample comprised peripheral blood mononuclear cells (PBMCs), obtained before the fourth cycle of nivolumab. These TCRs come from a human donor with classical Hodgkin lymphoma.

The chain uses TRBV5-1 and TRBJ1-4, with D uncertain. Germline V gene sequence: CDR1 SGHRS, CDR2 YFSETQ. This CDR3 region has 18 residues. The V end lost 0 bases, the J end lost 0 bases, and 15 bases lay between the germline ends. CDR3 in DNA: TGCGCCAGCAGCTTGGTCCCACCTACCGATGCAACTAATGAAAAACTGTTTTTT. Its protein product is CASSLVPPTDATNEKLFF. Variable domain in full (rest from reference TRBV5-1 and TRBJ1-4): KAGVTQTPRYLIKTRGQQVTLSCSPISGHRSVSWYQQTPGQGLQFLFEYFSETQRNKGNFPGRFSGRQFSNSRSEMNVSTLELGDSALYLCASSLVPPTDATNEKLFFGSGTQLSVL.

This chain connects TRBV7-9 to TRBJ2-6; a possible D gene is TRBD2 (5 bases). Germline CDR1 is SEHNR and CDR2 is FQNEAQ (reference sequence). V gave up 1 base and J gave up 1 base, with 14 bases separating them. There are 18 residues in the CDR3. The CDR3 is CASSLGRGPPSGANVLTF. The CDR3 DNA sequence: TGTGCCAGCAGCTTAGGGAGAGGGCCGCCATCTGGGGCCAACGTCCTGACTTTC.

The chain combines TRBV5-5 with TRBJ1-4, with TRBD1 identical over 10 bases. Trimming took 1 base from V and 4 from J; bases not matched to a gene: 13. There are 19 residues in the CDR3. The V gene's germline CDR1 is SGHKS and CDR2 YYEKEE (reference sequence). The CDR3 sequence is CASSLNSGTGVVLNEKLFF. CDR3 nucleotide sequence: TGTGCCAGCAGCTTGAATTCTGGGACAGGGGTGGTTCTTAATGAAAAACTGTTTTTT.

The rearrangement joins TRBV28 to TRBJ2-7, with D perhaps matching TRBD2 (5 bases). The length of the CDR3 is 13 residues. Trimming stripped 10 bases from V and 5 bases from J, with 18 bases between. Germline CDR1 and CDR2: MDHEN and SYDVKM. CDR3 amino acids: CATYIPAGHEQYF. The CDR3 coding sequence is TGTGCCACCTATATCCCGGCGGGCCACGAGCAGTACTTC.

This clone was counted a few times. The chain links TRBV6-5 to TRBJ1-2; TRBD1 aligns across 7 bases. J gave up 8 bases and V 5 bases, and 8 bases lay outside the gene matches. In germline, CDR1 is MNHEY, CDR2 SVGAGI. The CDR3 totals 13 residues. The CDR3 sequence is CASSKPGQWGYTF. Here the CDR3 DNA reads TGTGCCAGCAGTAAACCGGGACAGTGGGGCTACACCTTC.

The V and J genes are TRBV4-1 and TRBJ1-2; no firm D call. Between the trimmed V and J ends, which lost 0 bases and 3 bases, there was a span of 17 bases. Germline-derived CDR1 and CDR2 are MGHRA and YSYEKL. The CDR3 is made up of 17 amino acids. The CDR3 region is CASSQDPSLATYYGYTF. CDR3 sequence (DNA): TGCGCCAGCAGCCAAGATCCCTCACTAGCTACCTACTATGGCTACACCTTC.

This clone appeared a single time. The CDR3 coding sequence is TGTGCCAGCAGCCCCGCGCGTTCCGTCATAGGAGGACAAGAGACCCAGTACTTC. Its protein product is CASSPARSVIGGQETQYF. The V and J genes are TRBV4-2 and TRBJ2-5; a weak D match, TRBD2 (5 bases). Deletions cut 4 bases from V and 2 bases from J, with 23 bases between. CDR3 length: 18 residues. The germline V gene has CDR1 LGHNA and CDR2 YNFKEQ.

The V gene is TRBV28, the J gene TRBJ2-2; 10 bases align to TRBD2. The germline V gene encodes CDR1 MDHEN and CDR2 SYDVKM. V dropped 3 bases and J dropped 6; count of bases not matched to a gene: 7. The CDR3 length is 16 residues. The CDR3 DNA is TGTGCCAGCAGTTTGAGTAGCGGGGGGTTACCCGGGGAGCTGTTTTTT. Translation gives CASSLSSGGLPGELFF.

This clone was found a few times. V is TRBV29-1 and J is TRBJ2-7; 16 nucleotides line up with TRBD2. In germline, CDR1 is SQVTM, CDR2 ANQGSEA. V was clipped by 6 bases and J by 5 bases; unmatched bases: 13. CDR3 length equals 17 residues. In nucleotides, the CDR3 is TGCAGCGTCGCCGGGACTAGCGGGAGGGCCCTTCGGAACGAGCAGTACTTC. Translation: CSVAGTSGRALRNEQYF.

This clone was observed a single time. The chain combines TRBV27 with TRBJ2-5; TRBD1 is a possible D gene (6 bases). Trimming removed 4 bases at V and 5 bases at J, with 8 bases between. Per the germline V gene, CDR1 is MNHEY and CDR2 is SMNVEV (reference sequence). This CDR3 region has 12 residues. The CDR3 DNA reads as TGTGCCAGCAGTTCAGGGGCCGAGACCCAGTACTTC. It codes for CASSSGAETQYF.

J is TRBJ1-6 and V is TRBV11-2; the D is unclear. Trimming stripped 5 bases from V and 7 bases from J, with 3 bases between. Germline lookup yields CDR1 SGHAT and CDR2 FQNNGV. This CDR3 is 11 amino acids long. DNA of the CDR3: TGTGCCAGCAGCAACAATTCACCCCTCCACTTT. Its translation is CASSNNSPLHF. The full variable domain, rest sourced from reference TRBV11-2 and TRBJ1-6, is EAGVAQSPRYKIIEKRQSVAFWCNPISGHATLYWYQQILGQGPKLLIQFQNNGVVDDSQLPKDRFSAERLKGVDSTLKIQPAKLEDSAVYLCASSNNSPLHFGNGTRLTVT.

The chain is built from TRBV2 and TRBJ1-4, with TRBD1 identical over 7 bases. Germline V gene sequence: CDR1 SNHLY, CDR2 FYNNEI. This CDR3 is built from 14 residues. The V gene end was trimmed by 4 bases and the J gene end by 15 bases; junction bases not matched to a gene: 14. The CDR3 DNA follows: TGTGCCAGCAGTGCCCAGGGGGGGAGTCTGTCGGTGTTTTTT. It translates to CASSAQGGSLSVFF. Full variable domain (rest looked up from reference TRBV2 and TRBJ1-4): EPEVTQTPSHQVTQMGQEVILRCVPISNHLYFYWYRQILGQKVEFLVSFYNNEISEKSEIFDDQFSVERPDGSNFTLKIRSTKLEDSAMYFCASSAQGGSLSVFFGSGTQLSVL.

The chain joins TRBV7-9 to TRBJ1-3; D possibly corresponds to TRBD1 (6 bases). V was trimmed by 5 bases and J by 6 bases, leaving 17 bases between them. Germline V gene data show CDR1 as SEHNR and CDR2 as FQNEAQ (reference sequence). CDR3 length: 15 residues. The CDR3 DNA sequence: TGTGCCAGCAGCCGAGGGGCAGGGGCGGCAAACACCATATATTTT. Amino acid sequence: CASSRGAGAANTIYF.

The CDR3 DNA sequence: TGTGCCTCTCGGACAGAAAATACAGATACGCAGTATTTT. Translation gives CASRTENTDTQYF. This sequence joins TRBV2 and TRBJ2-3; D is possibly TRBD1 (6 bases). CDR1 and CDR2 (germline): SNHLY, FYNNEI. This CDR3 has 13 residues. V gave up 11 bases and J gave up 3 bases, with 15 bases separating them.

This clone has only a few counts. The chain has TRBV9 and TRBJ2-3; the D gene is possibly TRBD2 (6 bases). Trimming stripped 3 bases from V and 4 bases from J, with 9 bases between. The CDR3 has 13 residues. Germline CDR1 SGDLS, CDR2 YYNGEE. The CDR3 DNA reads TGTGCCAGCAGCGAAGGGACTGCAGATACGCAGTATTTT. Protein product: CASSEGTADTQYF.

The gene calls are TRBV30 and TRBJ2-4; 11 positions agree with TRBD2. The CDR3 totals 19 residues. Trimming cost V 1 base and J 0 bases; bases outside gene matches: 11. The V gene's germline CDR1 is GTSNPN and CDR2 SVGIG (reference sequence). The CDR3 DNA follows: TGTGCCTGGAGTGGGAGTAGCGGGAGGGCCGAACTAGCCAAAAACATTCAGTACTTC. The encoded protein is CAWSGSSGRAELAKNIQYF.

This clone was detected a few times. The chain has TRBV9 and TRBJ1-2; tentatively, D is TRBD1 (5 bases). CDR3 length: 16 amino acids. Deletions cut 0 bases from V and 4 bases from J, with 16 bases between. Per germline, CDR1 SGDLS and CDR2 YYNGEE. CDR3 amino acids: CASSVGGGGGGYGYTF. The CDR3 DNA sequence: TGTGCCAGCAGCGTAGGTGGTGGCGGGGGAGGCTATGGCTACACCTTC.

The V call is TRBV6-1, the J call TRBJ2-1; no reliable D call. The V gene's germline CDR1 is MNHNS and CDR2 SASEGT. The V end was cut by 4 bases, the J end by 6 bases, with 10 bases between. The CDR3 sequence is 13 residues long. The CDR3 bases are TGTGCCAGCAGTGTAAGACCAGGCAATGAGCAGTTCTTC. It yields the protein CASSVRPGNEQFF.

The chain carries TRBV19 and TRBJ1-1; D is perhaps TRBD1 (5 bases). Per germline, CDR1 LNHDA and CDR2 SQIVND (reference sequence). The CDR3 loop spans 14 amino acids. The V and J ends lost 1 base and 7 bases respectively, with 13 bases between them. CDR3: CASSIGDRGGEAFF. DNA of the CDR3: TGTGCCAGTAGTATAGGTGATAGGGGCGGTGAAGCTTTCTTT.

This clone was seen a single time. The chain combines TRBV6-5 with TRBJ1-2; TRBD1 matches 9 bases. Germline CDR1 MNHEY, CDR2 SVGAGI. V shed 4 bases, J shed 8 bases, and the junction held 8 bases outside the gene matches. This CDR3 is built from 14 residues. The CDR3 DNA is TGTGCCAGCAGTTCGAATCGACAGGGGGTCGGCTACACCTTC. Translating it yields CASSSNRQGVGYTF.